The next 32 T cell receptor beta chains were all read from a single sample in a study of identical twins. Each CDR3 protein is one row after TCRdb ran MiXCR on the 5' RACE reads. This sample yields around 530,000 distinct CDR3 sequences, of which over 12% are seen a single time; roughly 0.43% belongs to the top ten. Another study also made use of these data, one on yellow fever vaccine responses in identical twins.

The sample taken for sequencing was CD4+ T cells sorted from blood. These receptors originate from a woman aged 18-29 years in good health.

This clonotype was observed a handful of times. The V call is TRBV20-1, the J call TRBJ2-3; D is undetermined. Germline loops: CDR1 DFQATT, CDR2 SNEGSKA (reference sequence). This CDR3 is 13 amino acids long. V was trimmed by 0 bases and J by 3 bases, leaving 7 bases between them. DNA for the CDR3: TGCAGTGCTAGAGACTGGGGTACAGATACGCAGTATTTT. This gives the protein CSARDWGTDTQYF.

The chain carries TRBV20-1 and TRBJ2-5; D may be TRBD2 (6 bases). CDR3 length equals 12 residues. Germline V CDR1 and CDR2: DFQATT, SNEGSKA (reference sequence). Trimming removed 6 bases at V and 5 bases at J, with 13 bases between. The CDR3 bases are TGCAGTGCCGGCGGGGCACGGGAGACCCAGTACTTC. This sequence encodes CSAGGARETQYF.

This clonotype occurred a few times. CDR3 DNA sequence: TGTGCCAGCTCACCAGGACTAGTTAGCAACAATGAGCAGTTCTTC. Residues: CASSPGLVSNNEQFF. The rearrangement joins TRBV18 to TRBJ2-1, with 7 bases lining up with TRBD2. CDR1 and CDR2 (germline): KGHSH, LQKENI. Losses at the gene ends were 2 bases for V and 5 bases for J; bases not matched to a gene: 6. The CDR3 spans 15 residues.

This clonotype was counted only a few times. V gene TRBV10-3 combines with J gene TRBJ2-1; the D gene is possibly TRBD2 (5 bases). This CDR3 is 16 amino acids long. Germline V gives CDR1 ENHRY, CDR2 SYGVKD. V was trimmed by 11 bases and J by 3 bases, leaving 23 bases between them. The CDR3: CAASPLAVSIYNEQFF. CDR3 coding DNA: TGTGCCGCCAGCCCCCTAGCTGTTTCCATCTACAATGAGCAGTTCTTC.

This rearrangement joins TRBV5-5 to TRBJ2-1, with D tentatively TRBD1 or TRBD2 (5 bases each). Germline loops: CDR1 SGHKS, CDR2 YYEKEE (reference sequence). This CDR3 is 13 amino acids long. Trimming removed 4 bases at V and 8 bases at J, with 13 bases between. CDR3 amino acids: CASSDKGRDEQFF. In nucleotides, the CDR3 is TGTGCCAGCAGCGATAAGGGACGGGATGAGCAGTTCTTC.

This chain connects TRBV2 to TRBJ2-1; 9 nucleotides match TRBD2. The germline V gene encodes CDR1 SNHLY and CDR2 FYNNEI. Trimming took 6 bases from V and 5 from J; bases not matched to a gene: 11. The CDR3 totals 16 residues. In nucleotides, the CDR3 is TGTGCCAGCAGCGCACGCGGGACTAGCAGGGACAATGAGCAGTTCTTC. Translation: CASSARGTSRDNEQFF.

A few counts support this clonotype. The gene calls are TRBV7-2 and TRBJ2-7, with 11 nucleotides matching TRBD2. CDR3 length: 15 amino acids. The V gene end was trimmed by 4 bases and the J gene end by 1 base; junction bases not matched to a gene: 3. Germline assignment: CDR1 SGHTA and CDR2 FQGNSA. The CDR3 loop reads CASSYTSGRSYEQYF. The DNA for the CDR3 is TGTGCCAGCAGCTATACTAGCGGGAGATCCTACGAGCAGTACTTC.

This clonotype was seen more than once but under ten times. V gene TRBV10-3 combines with J gene TRBJ2-3; 12 positions agree with TRBD2. After removal of 5 bases from V and 3 bases from J, the junction contained 12 bases not matched to a gene. CDR3 length: 18 amino acids. Germline values: CDR1 ENHRY, CDR2 SYGVKD. The CDR3 spells CAISPGLAGRLGTDTQYF. The CDR3 bases are TGTGCCATCAGTCCTGGACTAGCGGGAAGGCTGGGGACAGATACGCAGTATTTT.

The chain uses TRBV24-1 and TRBJ2-2, with 9 bases matching TRBD1. CDR1 KGHDR and CDR2 SFDVKD come from the germline V gene. Trimming took 3 bases from V and 8 from J; bases not matched to a gene: 9. The CDR3 is 16 residues long. The CDR3 here is CATSDPRTGVIGELFF. CDR3 DNA: TGTGCCACCAGTGATCCAAGGACAGGGGTGATTGGGGAGCTGTTTTTT.

This chain connects TRBV4-1 to TRBJ1-5; D unclear. CDR3 size: 17 residues. With 6 bases removed from V and 2 bases from J, the gap between germline ends came to 20 bases. Germline V lookup: CDR1 MGHRA, CDR2 YSYEKL. The CDR3 coding sequence is TGCGCCAGCAGTCCCCGATGGGGTACCCGAGGCAATCAGCCCCAGCATTTT. It is translated as CASSPRWGTRGNQPQHF.

This chain connects TRBV3-1 to TRBJ2-3; 10 nucleotides line up with TRBD2. The germline gives CDR1 LGHDT, CDR2 YNNKEL (reference sequence). This CDR3 is built from 16 residues. Trimming at V came to 1 base and at J to 6 bases, leaving 7 bases not matched to a gene. The chain's CDR3 is CASSQVASGGADTQYF. CDR3 in DNA: TGTGCCAGCAGCCAAGTGGCTAGCGGGGGAGCTGATACGCAGTATTTT.

Only a few counts were recorded for this clonotype. J is TRBJ2-7 and V is TRBV7-9; 8 nucleotides agree with TRBD1. Per the germline V gene, CDR1 is SEHNR and CDR2 is FQNEAQ (reference sequence). This CDR3 is 15 amino acids long. Trimming at V came to 0 bases and at J to 2 bases, leaving 3 bases not matched to a gene. CDR3 in amino acids: CASSLANRGAYEQYV. In nucleotides, the CDR3 is TGTGCCAGCAGCTTAGCGAACAGGGGGGCCTACGAGCAGTACGTC.

This clonotype has just a few counts. The chain links TRBV29-1 to TRBJ2-5; 9 positions agree with TRBD2. This CDR3 has 13 amino acids. V lost 7 bases and J lost 4; bases outside the gene matches: 7. Germline CDR1 and CDR2: SQVTM and ANQGSEA. This CDR3 reads CSGGSGSGETQYF. DNA of the CDR3: TGCAGCGGGGGTAGCGGGAGTGGAGAGACCCAGTACTTC.

This clonotype has only a few counts. V usage is TRBV12-3 or TRBV12-4 and J usage is TRBJ2-1; TRBD2 matches 8 bases. This CDR3 spans 14 amino acids. With 3 bases clipped from V and 7 bases from J, the junction kept 5 bases outside the gene matches. CDR3 amino acids: CASSFIGRGNEQFF. The CDR3 nucleotides are TGTGCCAGCAGTTTTATCGGGAGGGGGAATGAGCAGTTCTTC.

This clonotype was counted at least ten times. The gene calls are TRBV3-1 and TRBJ2-2; no clear D. V lost 1 base, J lost 6 bases, and 3 bases lay in between. Germline V gives CDR1 LGHDT, CDR2 YNNKEL (reference sequence). The CDR3 loop spans 12 amino acids. CDR3: CASSQGAGELFF. The DNA for the CDR3 is TGTGCCAGCAGCCAAGGGGCCGGGGAGCTGTTTTTT.

This rearrangement joins TRBV5-1 to TRBJ2-5, with a possible D match to TRBD2 (5 bases). Per the germline V gene, CDR1 is SGHRS and CDR2 is YFSETQ. Trimming stripped 7 bases from V and 5 bases from J, with 24 bases between. There are 16 residues in the CDR3. The CDR3 protein is CASSWGSGSLEETQYF. The CDR3 DNA follows: TGCGCCAGCTCATGGGGAAGCGGATCTCTGGAGGAGACCCAGTACTTC. Looking up the rest from reference TRBV5-1 and TRBJ2-5 gives the full variable domain: KAGVTQTPRYLIKTRGQQVTLSCSPISGHRSVSWYQQTPGQGLQFLFEYFSETQRNKGNFPGRFSGRQFSNSRSEMNVSTLELGDSALYLCASSWGSGSLEETQYFGPGTRLLVL.

In this sample, this clonotype turned up a few times. The chain carries TRBV2 and TRBJ1-2; possibly TRBD1 for D (6 bases). The CDR3 runs 13 residues. Germline V gene data show CDR1 as SNHLY and CDR2 as FYNNEI. The ends were cut back, 7 bases at V and 8 bases at J, with 17 bases in the middle. The CDR3 sequence is CASIGGSGEGYTF. The CDR3 DNA is TGTGCCAGCATCGGGGGCTCGGGGGAAGGCTACACCTTC. The full variable domain, its missing parts supplied by reference TRBV2 and TRBJ1-2, is EPEVTQTPSHQVTQMGQEVILRCVPISNHLYFYWYRQILGQKVEFLVSFYNNEISEKSEIFDDQFSVERPDGSNFTLKIRSTKLEDSAMYFCASIGGSGEGYTFGSGTRLTVV.

In its sample, this clonotype was seen a few times. V usage is TRBV6-4 and J usage is TRBJ2-1; D remains unclear. CDR3 length: 15 amino acids. Germline V lookup: CDR1 MRHNA, CDR2 SNTAGT. Trimming stripped 0 bases from V and 2 bases from J, with 8 bases between. CDR3: CASSDSSTPYNEQFF. The CDR3 coding sequence is TGTGCCAGCAGTGACTCGTCGACCCCCTACAATGAGCAGTTCTTC.

This clonotype was detected only a few times. This sequence joins TRBV5-1 and TRBJ1-1; D perhaps matches TRBD1 (5 bases). The CDR3 loop spans 13 amino acids. V lost 5 bases and J lost 4, with 12 bases in between. Germline V gene lookup returns CDR1 SGHRS and CDR2 YFSETQ. Written as DNA, the CDR3 is TGCGCCAGCAGTAGGGACGGGGGCACTGAAGCTTTCTTT. Amino acid sequence: CASSRDGGTEAFF.

This chain connects TRBV20-1 to TRBJ2-7; D not resolved. Trimming removed 2 bases from V and 3 bases from J, with 5 bases in between. The germline gives CDR1 DFQATT, CDR2 SNEGSKA (reference sequence). This CDR3 is built from 11 residues. Here the CDR3 reads CSARHVYEQYF. The CDR3 nucleotides are TGCAGTGCTAGACATGTCTACGAGCAGTACTTC.

This clonotype was counted between two and nine times. The rearrangement uses TRBV11-1 and TRBJ2-7, with 13 nucleotides matching TRBD2. Unmatched junction bases numbered 10, after V lost 7 bases and J lost 7 bases. Germline values: CDR1 SGHAT, CDR2 FQDESV (reference sequence). This CDR3 spans 15 amino acids. The CDR3 DNA reads TGTGCCAGCACCCAGGGGACTAGCGGGATGAGGGAGCAGTACTTC. Protein sequence: CASTQGTSGMREQYF.

This clonotype has a count of ten or more. The rearrangement links TRBV12-3 or TRBV12-4 to TRBJ2-5; D may be TRBD2 (6 bases). This CDR3 comprises 13 residues. Deletions cut 8 bases from V and 5 bases from J, with 15 bases between. CDR3 in amino acids: CASLREAGETQYF. For the CDR3, the DNA is TGTGCCAGCCTAAGGGAGGCGGGTGAGACCCAGTACTTC.

This clonotype was recorded many times. The genes are TRBV6-1 and TRBJ2-1, with D unclear. The germline V gene encodes CDR1 MNHNS and CDR2 SASEGT. Trimming removed 6 bases from V and 0 bases from J, with 12 bases in between. The CDR3 runs 15 residues. The CDR3 here is CASRSTYSSYNEQFF. The DNA for the CDR3 is TGTGCCAGCAGATCTACCTACAGCTCCTACAATGAGCAGTTCTTC.

This rearrangement joins TRBV5-1 to TRBJ2-3; 8 bases map to TRBD1. Germline lookup yields CDR1 SGHRS and CDR2 YFSETQ. V was pared by 4 bases and J by 5 bases, with 12 bases of the junction left unmatched. The CDR3 covers 16 residues. The CDR3 nucleotides read TGCGCCAGCAGCAAAGGATCGTGGACAGGGATAGATACGCAGTATTTT. The encoded protein is CASSKGSWTGIDTQYF.

The genes are TRBV5-1 and TRBJ2-2; D is unresolved. Germline V CDR1 and CDR2: SGHRS, YFSETQ. CDR3 length: 15 residues. Trimming shortened V by 0 bases and J by 2 bases, and 8 bases separated the two germline ends. CDR3 sequence: CASSLDPINTGELFF. The CDR3, as DNA: TGCGCCAGCAGCTTGGACCCGATAAACACCGGGGAGCTGTTTTTT.

This rearrangement joins TRBV12-3 or TRBV12-4 to TRBJ2-1; 10 nucleotides agree with TRBD2. With V trimmed by 6 bases and J by 1 base, 6 bases remained unmatched. This CDR3 has 16 amino acids. As DNA, the CDR3 is TGTGCCAGCAGGTCTGGACTAGCGGAATCCTACAATGAGCAGTTCTTC. It specifies CASRSGLAESYNEQFF.

The chain joins TRBV12-3 or TRBV12-4 to TRBJ2-5; tentative D call: TRBD1 (7 bases). This CDR3 has 17 residues. V lost 2 bases, J lost 3 bases, and 19 bases lay in between. CDR3 nucleotides: TGTGCCAGCAGTTTATTAGCGGCAGGGGGATCGAAAGAGACCCAGTACTTC. Protein product: CASSLLAAGGSKETQYF.

In this sample, this clonotype turned up a few times. V usage is TRBV11-2 and J usage is TRBJ1-4; TRBD1 is a possible D gene (6 bases). This CDR3 spans 14 amino acids. The V end lost 5 bases, the J end lost 7 bases, and 14 bases lay between the germline ends. CDR1 is SGHAT, CDR2 FQNNGV, per germline. The CDR3 is CASSTGTNPEKLFF. The CDR3 nucleotides are TGTGCCAGCAGCACCGGGACAAACCCTGAAAAACTGTTTTTT. The variable domain in full, completed from reference TRBV11-2 and TRBJ1-4, reads EAGVAQSPRYKIIEKRQSVAFWCNPISGHATLYWYQQILGQGPKLLIQFQNNGVVDDSQLPKDRFSAERLKGVDSTLKIQPAKLEDSAVYLCASSTGTNPEKLFFGSGTQLSVL.

This clonotype has a handful of counts. The J gene is TRBJ2-1, the V gene TRBV28; TRBD2 agrees at 8 bases. V trimming: 5 bases; J trimming: 12 bases; junction bases outside the gene matches: 15. CDR1 is MDHEN, CDR2 SYDVKM, per germline. This CDR3 is built from 15 residues. Written as DNA, the CDR3 is TGTGCCAGCAGTCGAGGGACTAGTACTACAATGAGGCAGTTCTTC. Its translation is CASSRGTSTTMRQFF.

This clonotype showed up many times. One end of the junction is discordant with germline, which a read error may explain. This sequence joins TRBV5-1 and TRBJ2-1; tentatively, D is TRBD2 (7 bases). Germline CDR1 SGHRS, CDR2 YFSETQ. The CDR3 extends over 16 amino acids. The CDR3: CASSLGGPSSYNEQFF. The CDR3 nucleotides read TGTGCCAGCAGTCTCGGGGGGCCGAGCTCCTACAATGAGCAGTTCTTC. Drawing the rest from reference TRBV5-1 and TRBJ2-1, the complete variable domain is KAGVTQTPRYLIKTRGQQVTLSCSPISGHRSVSWYQQTPGQGLQFLFEYFSETQRNKGNFPGRFSGRQFSNSRSEMNVSTLELGDSALYLCASSLGGPSSYNEQFFGPGTRLTVL.

The chain combines TRBV6-1 with TRBJ2-2, with a weak D call TRBD2 (6 bases). Trimming pared 8 bases from V and 3 bases from J, leaving 13 bases between. Germline CDR1 MNHNS, CDR2 SASEGT. There are 14 residues in the CDR3. For the CDR3, the DNA is TGTGCCAGCCGGAGTAGCGGCTACACCGGGGAGCTGTTTTTT. As protein: CASRSSGYTGELFF.

The gene calls are TRBV27 and TRBJ2-2, with 9 bases lining up with TRBD1. There are 16 residues in the CDR3. Trimming took 7 bases from V and 7 from J; bases not matched to a gene: 13. Looked up from germline, CDR1 is MNHEY and CDR2 is SMNVEV (reference sequence). The CDR3 DNA reads as TGTGCCAGCAAACGGCCGGGGACAGGGTATGGCGGGGAGCTGTTTTTT. It translates to CASKRPGTGYGGELFF.